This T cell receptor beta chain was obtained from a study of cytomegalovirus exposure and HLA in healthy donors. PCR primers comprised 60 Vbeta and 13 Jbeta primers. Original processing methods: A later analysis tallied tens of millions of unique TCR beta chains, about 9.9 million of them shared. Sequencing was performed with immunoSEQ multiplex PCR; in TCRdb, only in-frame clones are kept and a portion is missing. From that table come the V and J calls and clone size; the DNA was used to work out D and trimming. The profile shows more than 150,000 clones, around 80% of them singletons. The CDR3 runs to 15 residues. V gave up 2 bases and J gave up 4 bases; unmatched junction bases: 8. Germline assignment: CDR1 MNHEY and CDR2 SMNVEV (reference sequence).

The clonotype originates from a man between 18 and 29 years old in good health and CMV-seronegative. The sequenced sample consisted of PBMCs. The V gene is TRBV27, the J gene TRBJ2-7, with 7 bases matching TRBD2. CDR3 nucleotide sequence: TGTGCCAGCAGTTTAGGGCCGGGAGGTTTTTACGAGCAGTACTTC. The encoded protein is CASSLGPGGFYEQYF.